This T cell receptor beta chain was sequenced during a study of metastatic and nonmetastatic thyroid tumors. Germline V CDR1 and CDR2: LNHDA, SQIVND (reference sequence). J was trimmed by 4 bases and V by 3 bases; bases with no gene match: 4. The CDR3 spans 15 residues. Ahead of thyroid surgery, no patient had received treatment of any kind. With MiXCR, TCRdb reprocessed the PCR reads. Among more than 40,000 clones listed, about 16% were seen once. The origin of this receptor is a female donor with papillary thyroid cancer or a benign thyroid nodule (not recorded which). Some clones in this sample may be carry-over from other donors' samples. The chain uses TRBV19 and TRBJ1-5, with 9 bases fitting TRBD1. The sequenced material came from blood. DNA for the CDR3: TGTGCCAGTAGTATTGAGGACAGGGGAAATCAGCCCCAGCATTTT. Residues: CASSIEDRGNQPQHF.